This T cell receptor (beta chain) was sequenced during a study of cytomegalovirus exposure and HLA in healthy donors. Germline lookup yields CDR1 SGDLS and CDR2 YYNGEE. The CDR3 length is 15 residues. Between the trimmed V and J ends, which lost 0 bases and 5 bases, there was a span of 14 bases. The PCR was carried out with 60 Vbeta primers and 13 Jbeta primers. Sequencing used immunoSEQ multiplex PCR; TCRdb keeps in-frame clones, though not all of them. The table has 150,000 to 200,000 clones, 70% to 85% seen once. The chain recombines TRBV9 with TRBJ2-5; D is possibly TRBD1 (5 bases). This receptor was obtained from a woman in her twenties or thirties in good health and CMV-seropositive. The source material was PBMCs. CDR3 sequence: CASSVGQGPRETQYF. In DNA form, the CDR3 reads TGTGCCAGCAGCGTAGGCCAGGGTCCTCGCGAGACCCAGTACTTC.